The sequence of this T cell receptor (beta chain) was determined in a study of radiation and T cells in renal cell carcinoma (dated by TCRdb to 2018 to 2021). For the study in its entirety: The samples were obtained from a clinical trial, where primary renal cell carcinomas were treated with 15 Gy stereotactic body radiation therapy and then removed by nephrectomy 4 weeks afterward. In total, 50 to 60 samples, comprising 25 or so tumors and some 27 peripheral blood samples, were subjected to TCR beta sequencing. Across all 50 or so samples, 4,016,671 unique CDR3 nucleotide sequences, encoding 2,658,974 unique CDR3 amino acid sequences, were identified.

Study-wide findings and limitations: Because no pretreatment tumor biopsies were available, whether clonotypes were present in the tumor at baseline could not be determined. Dynamics of the blood repertoire were not tracked past 4 weeks after treatment. The single-armed trial design could not address effects of radiation dose or scheduling on the TCR repertoire. An increase in top tumor clonotypes in blood was observed from baseline to 2 weeks post-radiation, followed by contraction by 4 weeks, which was taken to suggest transient expansion of tumor-resident clones.

The sample's time point, from its label and the paper: blood 2 weeks post-SBRT. In light of the paper, this sample's treatment or condition label describes: 15 Gy SBRT to primary tumor, nephrectomy 4 weeks later. To track tumor-enriched clonotypes, serial peripheral blood was sampled from radiation-treated patients at baseline and at 2 weeks and 4 weeks after SBRT. All patients had renal cell carcinoma with clear cell pathology. Genomic DNA for TCR sequencing was prepared using the QIAamp DNA Blood Mini Kit (Qiagen). Samples were included in the analyses only if all quality control checks were passed. TCR beta libraries were generated from genomic DNA with the immunoSEQ kit, following the manufacturer's recommendations. To prepare libraries, a first multiplex PCR with proprietary primers was run, followed by a second PCR that added unique barcodes, and a bead cleanup was done after each round. Each sample batch included a kit-provided positive control reaction and a negative control reaction. The final libraries were assessed on an Agilent 4200 TapeStation D1000 ScreenTape, pooled by volume, and quantified by qPCR. Sequencing ran on an Illumina NextSeq500 with a MidOutput 150-cycle cartridge, using 156 Read1 and 15 Index1 cycles with kit custom primers. The pooled library was loaded at about 0.98 pM, with a roughly 18% PhiX control spiked in. Processing in the source paper ran as follows. The vendor-processed data were analyzed in R, and a clonotype was defined as all T cells that share the same CDR3 nucleotide sequence. For clone abundance analyses, frequencies were normalized to the 10,000 most abundant clones in each sample. Public T cell clones, which averaged fewer than five per sample, were excluded before analysis. Tumor-enriched and baseline blood-enriched clonotypes were defined by at least a 32-fold difference in abundance between compartments. A beta-binomial differential abundance model was used to identify clonotypes that expanded or contracted between blood time points. Similarity between tumor and blood repertoires was quantified using the Baroni-Urbani and Buser coefficient, and groups were compared with two-tailed Wilcoxon tests in R. In its TCRdb copy, this immuneACCESS table keeps in-frame sequences only and misses some clones. Where compared with another copy, unresolved V genes explain less than half of these, and the others have no known cause. V and J calls and clone size come straight from that table; D and trimming were deduced from the DNA. The sample table records roughly 140,000 clones; about 91% of these occur just once. The ten largest clonotypes hold 13% of the sample.

To note about this clone: It lacks a known antigen. Base qualities are not at hand, and no much larger clone is one base apart.

The source of this sequence is a woman between 50 and 59 years old with renal cell carcinoma. The specimen comprised blood, sampled from a patient whose treatment included radiotherapy and nephrectomy.

This receptor carries the CDR3 CASSPRTGILTNYGYTF. The DNA reads TGTGCCAGCAGCCCCAGGACAGGGATTTTAACGAACTATGGCTACACCTTC. The rearrangement joined TRBV9 to TRBJ1-2, with 8 bases matching TRBD1. Spanning cysteine to phenylalanine, the CDR3 consists of 17 amino acids. Only CDR3 DNA remains: 51 bases, in frame from the first base. Looking up the germline V gene yields CDR1 SGDLS and CDR2 YYNGEE. V trim: 4 bases; J trim: 2 bases; unmatched bases: 13.